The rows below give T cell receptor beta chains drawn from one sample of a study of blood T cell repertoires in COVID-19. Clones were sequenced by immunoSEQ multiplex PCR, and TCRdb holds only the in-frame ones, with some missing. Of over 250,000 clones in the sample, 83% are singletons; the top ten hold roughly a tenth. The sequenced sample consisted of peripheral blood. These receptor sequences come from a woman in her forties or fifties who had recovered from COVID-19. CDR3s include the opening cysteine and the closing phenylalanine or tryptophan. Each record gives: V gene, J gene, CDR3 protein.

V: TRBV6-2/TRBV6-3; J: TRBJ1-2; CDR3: CASSRGAYGYTF
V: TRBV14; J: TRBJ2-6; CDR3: CASSRGGSGANVLTF
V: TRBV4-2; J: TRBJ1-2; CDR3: CASSQQGQGGYGYTF
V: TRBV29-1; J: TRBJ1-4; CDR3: CSAGQGVNEKLFF
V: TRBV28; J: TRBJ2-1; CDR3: CASRPGTSGRNEQFF
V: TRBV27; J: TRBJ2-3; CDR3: CASSRPGGSSTDTQYF
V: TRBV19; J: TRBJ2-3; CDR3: CASSKSAADTQYF
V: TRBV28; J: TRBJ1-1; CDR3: CASSLHGGGTEAFF
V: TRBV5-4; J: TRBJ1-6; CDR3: CASSPQGNNSPLHF
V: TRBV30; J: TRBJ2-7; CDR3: CAWSALQGRMDEQYF
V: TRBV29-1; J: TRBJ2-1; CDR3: CSVHPPGLPEQFF
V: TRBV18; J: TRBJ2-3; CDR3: CASSRLAGVGDTQYF
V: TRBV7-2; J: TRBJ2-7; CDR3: CASSLESVSSYEQYF
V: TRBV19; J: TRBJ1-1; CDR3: CASTIGGSGRRGTEAFF
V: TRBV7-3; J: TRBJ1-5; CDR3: CASSPEGGAYPSQHF
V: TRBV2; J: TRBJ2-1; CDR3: CASNWGGSDEQFF
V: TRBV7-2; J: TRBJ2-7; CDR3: CASSFQAGVYEQYF
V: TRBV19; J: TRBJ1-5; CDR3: CAGGQPQHF
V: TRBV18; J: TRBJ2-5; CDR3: CASSPRTAQETQYF
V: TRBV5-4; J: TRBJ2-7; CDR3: CASSPGQGAYEQYF
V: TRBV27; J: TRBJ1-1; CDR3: CASSYQGLNTEAFF
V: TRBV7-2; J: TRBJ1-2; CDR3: CASSSGTGTGGQYGYTF
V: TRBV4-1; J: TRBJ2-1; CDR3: CASSRGILAVPYNEQFF
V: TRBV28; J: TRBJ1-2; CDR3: CASRFIGIKDGYTF
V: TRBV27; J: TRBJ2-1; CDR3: CASSWGAGESYNEQFF
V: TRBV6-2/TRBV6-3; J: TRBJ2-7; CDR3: CASSPRRGSYEQYF
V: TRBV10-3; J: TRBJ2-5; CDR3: CAISEPFSTSGDGETQYF
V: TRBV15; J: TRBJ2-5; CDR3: CATSTSGGLAGVETQYF
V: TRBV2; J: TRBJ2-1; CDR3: CASTLRTVYNEQFF
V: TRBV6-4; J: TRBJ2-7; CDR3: CASSPDPGLAGHEQYF
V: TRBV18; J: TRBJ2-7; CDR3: CASSPPWDLYEQYF
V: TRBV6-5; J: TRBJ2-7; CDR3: CASSYGRGSYEQYF
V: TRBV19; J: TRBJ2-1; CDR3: CARSDAGTSLYNEQFF
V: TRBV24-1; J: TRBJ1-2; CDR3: CATSDAGVSPNYGYTF
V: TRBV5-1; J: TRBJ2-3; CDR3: CASSGGRSTDTQYF
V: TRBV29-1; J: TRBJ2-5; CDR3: CSATHATSGGPQETQYF
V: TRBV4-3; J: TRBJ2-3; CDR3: CASSQDYQGGTDTQYF
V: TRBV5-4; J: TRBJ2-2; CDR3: CASSLEQGTGELFF
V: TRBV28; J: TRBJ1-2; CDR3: CASSTGQATNYGYTF
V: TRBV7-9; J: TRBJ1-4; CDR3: CASSNYRDRDEKLFF
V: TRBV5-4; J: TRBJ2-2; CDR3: CASDPGDGELFF
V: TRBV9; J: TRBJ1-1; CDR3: CASREGTGSPEAFF
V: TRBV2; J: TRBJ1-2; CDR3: CASSEEGREGANYGYTF
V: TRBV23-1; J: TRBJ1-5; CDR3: CASSQSGHPNQPQHF
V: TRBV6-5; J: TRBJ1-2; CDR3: CASELGQGYGYTF
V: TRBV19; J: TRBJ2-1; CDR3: CASWGDEQFF
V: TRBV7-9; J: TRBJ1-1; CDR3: CASSPSYWGDTEAFF
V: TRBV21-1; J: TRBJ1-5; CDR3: CASSEYRAGQPQHF
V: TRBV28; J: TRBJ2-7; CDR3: CASTGPGTRTYEQYF
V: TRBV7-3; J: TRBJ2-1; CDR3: CASSSSGTSGSWNEQFF
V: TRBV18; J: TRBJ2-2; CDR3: CASSPRTGRTGELFF
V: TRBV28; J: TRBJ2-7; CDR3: CASRLPSGTSGATSSYEQYF
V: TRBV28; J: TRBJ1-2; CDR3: CASSSTGRAWDGYTF